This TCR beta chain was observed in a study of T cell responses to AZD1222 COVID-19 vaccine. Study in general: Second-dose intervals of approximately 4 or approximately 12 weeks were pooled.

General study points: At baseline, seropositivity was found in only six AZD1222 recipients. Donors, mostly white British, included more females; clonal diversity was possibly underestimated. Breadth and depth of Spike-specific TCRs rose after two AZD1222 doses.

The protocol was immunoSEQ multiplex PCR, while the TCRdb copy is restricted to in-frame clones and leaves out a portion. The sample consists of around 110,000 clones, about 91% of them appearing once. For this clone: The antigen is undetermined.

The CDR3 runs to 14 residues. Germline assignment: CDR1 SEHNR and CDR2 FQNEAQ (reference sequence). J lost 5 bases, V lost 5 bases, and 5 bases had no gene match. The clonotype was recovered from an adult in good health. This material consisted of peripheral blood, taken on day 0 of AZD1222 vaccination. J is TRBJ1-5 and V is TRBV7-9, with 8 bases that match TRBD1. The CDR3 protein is CASSKGTGDQPQHF. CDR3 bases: TGTGCCAGCAGCAAGGGGACAGGCGATCAGCCCCAGCATTTT.